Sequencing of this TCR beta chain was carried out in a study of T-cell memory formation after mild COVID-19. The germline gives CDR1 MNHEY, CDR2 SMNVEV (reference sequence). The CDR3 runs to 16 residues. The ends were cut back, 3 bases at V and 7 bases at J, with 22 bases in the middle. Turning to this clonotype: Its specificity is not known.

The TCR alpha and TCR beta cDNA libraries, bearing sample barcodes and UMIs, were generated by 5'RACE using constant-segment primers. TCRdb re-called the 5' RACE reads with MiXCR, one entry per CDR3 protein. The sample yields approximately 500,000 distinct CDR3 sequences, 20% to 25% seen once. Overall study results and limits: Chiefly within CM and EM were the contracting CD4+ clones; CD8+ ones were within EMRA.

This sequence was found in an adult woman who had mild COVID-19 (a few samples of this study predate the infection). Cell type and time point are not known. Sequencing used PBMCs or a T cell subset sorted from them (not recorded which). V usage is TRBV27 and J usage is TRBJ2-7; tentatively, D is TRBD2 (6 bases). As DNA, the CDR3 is TGTGCCAGCAGTTTCACCCTGTGGGGGACGGGGGAAGAGCAGTACTTC. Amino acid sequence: CASSFTLWGTGEEQYF.